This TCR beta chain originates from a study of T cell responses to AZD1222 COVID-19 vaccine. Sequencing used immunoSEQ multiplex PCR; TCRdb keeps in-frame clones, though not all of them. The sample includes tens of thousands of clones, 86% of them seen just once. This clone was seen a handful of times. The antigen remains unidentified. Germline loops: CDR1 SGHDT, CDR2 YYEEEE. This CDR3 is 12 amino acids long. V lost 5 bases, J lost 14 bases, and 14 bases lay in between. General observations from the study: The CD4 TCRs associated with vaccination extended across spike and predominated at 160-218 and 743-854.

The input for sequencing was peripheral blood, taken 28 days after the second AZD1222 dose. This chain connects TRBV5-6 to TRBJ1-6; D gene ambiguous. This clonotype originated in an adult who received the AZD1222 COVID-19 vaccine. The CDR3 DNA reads TGTGCCAGCAGGTCTGGGTCCGGGGCCCTCCACTTT. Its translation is CASRSGSGALHF.